This TCR beta chain was captured in a study of Graves' ophthalmopathy and Graves' hyperthyroidism. This clonotype has a handful of counts. CDR3 size: 16 residues. V shed 2 bases and J shed 8 bases, with 18 bases lying between them. Germline CDR1 is SGHAT and CDR2 is FQNNGV. Amplifying from RNA transcripts, the study obtained TCR beta CDR3 regions. HTBI-primed first-round RT-PCR preceded second-round multiplex PCR. TCRdb itself ran the multiplex PCR reads through MiXCR, one entry per CDR3 protein. The table has approximately 380,000 distinct CDR3 sequences, roughly 21% seen once. This sequence was found in a woman in her late teens or twenties with stable Graves' hyperthyroidism. The chain carries TRBV11-2 and TRBJ2-2, with a weak D call TRBD2 (6 bases). The sequenced sample consisted of peripheral blood. Here the CDR3 DNA reads TGTGCCAGCAGCTTATTCGGCGGGAAGGTGCCGGGGGAGCTGTTTTTT. Translated: CASSLFGGKVPGELFF.